What follows is one TCR beta chain and its context. What it binds is unknown. The CDR3 sequence is 14 residues long. Trimming cost V 4 bases and J 4 bases; bases outside gene matches: 6. Germline assignment: CDR1 LGHDT and CDR2 YNNKEL (reference sequence). The data were taken from a study of Ad26.COV2.S vaccination and SARS-CoV-2 variants. Overall study results and limits: The TCR-based breadth and depth measures might underestimate overall T cell responses. Non-spike TCR breadth did not differ much between vaccine and placebo recipients. Considerable breadth of spike-specific CD8+ and CD4+ T cell responses has reportedly been documented following vaccination.

The data were produced by immunoSEQ multiplex PCR, yet TCRdb's version contains in-frame clones alone and is incomplete. The sample has approximately 97,000 clones, 80% seen once. The clonotype comes from a human donor who had recovered from COVID-19. The chain has TRBV3-1 (or the pseudogene TRBV3-2) and TRBJ2-5; 7 positions match TRBD2. The specimen comprised peripheral blood, sampled after recovery from COVID-19. The CDR3 sequence is CASSPGTTPETQYF. CDR3 nucleotide sequence: TGTGCCAGCAGCCCTGGGACTACCCCAGAGACCCAGTACTTC.